This TCR beta chain was identified during a study of blood T cell repertoires in COVID-19. Overall study context: COVID-19 samples collected from the United States, Italy and Spain covered acute and convalescent phases. The cDNA or gDNA used as material had been derived from T cells, B-cell-depleted T cells, or PBMCs.

Per germline, CDR1 SEHNR and CDR2 FQNEAQ (reference sequence). V was cut by 4 bases and J by 3 bases, with 12 bases left in between. The length of the CDR3 is 14 residues. Clones were sequenced by immunoSEQ multiplex PCR, and TCRdb holds only the in-frame ones, with some missing. The repertoire has 150,000 or so clones, over 90% of them found once; the top ten carry approximately 0.5%. This sequence originates from a man over 45 with acute or convalescent COVID-19. Sample: peripheral blood. V usage is TRBV7-9 and J usage is TRBJ1-1; D possibly corresponds to TRBD1 (6 bases). CDR3 nucleotide sequence: TGTGCCAGCAGCTCACTAGGGGGGGACACTGAAGCTTTCTTT. Its translation is CASSSLGGDTEAFF. The complete variable domain, with remaining parts taken from reference TRBV7-9 and TRBJ1-1, reads DTGVSQNPRHKITKRGQNVTFRCDPISEHNRLYWYRQTLGQGPEFLTYFQNEAQLEKSRLLSDRFSAERPKGSFSTLEIQRTEQGDSAMYLCASSSLGGDTEAFFGQGTRLTVV.